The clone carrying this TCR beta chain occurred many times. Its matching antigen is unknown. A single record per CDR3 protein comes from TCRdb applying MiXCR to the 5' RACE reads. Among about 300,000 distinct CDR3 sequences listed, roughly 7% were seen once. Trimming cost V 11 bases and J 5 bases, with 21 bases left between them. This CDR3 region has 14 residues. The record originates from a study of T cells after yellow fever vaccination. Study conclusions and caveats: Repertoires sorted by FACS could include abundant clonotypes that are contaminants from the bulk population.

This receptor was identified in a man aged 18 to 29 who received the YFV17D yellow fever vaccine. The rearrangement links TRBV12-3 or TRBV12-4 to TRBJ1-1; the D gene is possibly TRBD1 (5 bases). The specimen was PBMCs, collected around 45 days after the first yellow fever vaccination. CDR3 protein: CAGNTAGPRTEAFF. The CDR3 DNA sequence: TGTGCCGGTAATACGGCGGGGCCGAGGACTGAAGCTTTCTTT.